This T cell receptor (beta chain) was sequenced during a study of shared clonotypes between healthy human individuals. Assay used: immunoSEQ multiplex PCR; TCRdb lists only in-frame clones, some missing. The top ten clones hold roughly 1% of a sample with more than 2 million clones, just under 95% of them seen once. Germline V CDR1 and CDR2: SGHRS, YFSETQ. The CDR3 has 14 amino acids. V shed 0 bases and J shed 8 bases, with 11 bases lying between them. Positive CCR7 selection of CD45RO-negative cells yielded the naive CD8 cells, and terminally differentiated effector memory CD45RA+ cells were excluded.

Sequencing was done on a sample of naive CD8+ T cells sorted from blood. The rearrangement uses TRBV5-1 and TRBJ1-4; D perhaps matches TRBD1 (6 bases). This receptor was identified in a man aged 18-30 years in good health. The CDR3 protein is CASSLDEGDEKLFF. CDR3 nucleotide sequence: TGCGCCAGCAGCTTGGATGAGGGGGACGAAAAACTGTTTTTT.